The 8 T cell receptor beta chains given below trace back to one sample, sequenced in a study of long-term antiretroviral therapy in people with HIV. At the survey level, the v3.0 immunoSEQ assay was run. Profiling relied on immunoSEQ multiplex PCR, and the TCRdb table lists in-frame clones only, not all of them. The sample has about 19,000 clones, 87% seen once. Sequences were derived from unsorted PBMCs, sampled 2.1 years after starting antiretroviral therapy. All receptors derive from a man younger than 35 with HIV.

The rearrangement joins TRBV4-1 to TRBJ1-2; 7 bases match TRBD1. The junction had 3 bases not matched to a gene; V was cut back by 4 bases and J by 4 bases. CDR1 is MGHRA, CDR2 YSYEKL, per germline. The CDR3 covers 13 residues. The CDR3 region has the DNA TGCGCCAGCAGCCCAGGGGGGGTCTATGGCTACACCTTC. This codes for CASSPGGVYGYTF.

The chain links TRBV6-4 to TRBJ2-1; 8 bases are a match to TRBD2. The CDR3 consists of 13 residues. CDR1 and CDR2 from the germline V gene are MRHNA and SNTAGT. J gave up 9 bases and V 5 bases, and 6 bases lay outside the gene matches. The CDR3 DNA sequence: TGTGCCAGCAGTCCCGGGACTAGGGGTGAGCAGTTCTTC. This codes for CASSPGTRGEQFF.

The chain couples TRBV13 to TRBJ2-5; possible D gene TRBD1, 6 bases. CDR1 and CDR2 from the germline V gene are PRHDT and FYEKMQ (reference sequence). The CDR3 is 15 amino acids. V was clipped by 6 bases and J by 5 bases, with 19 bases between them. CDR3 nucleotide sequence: TGTGCCAGCAGTTCTGCCACAGGGTCTGGGGAGACCCAGTACTTC. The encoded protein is CASSSATGSGETQYF.

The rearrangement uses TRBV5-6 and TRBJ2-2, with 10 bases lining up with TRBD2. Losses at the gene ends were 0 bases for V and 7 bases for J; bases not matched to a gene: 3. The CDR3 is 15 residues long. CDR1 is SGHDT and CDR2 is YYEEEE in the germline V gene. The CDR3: CASSLDSGRFGELFF. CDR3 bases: TGTGCCAGCAGCTTGGATAGCGGGAGGTTCGGGGAGCTGTTTTTT.

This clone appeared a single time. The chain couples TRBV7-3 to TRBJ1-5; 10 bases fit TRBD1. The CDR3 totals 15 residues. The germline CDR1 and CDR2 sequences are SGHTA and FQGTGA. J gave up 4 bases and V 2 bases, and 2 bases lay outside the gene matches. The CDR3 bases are TGTGCCAGCAGCTTACGGGACAGGGGAAATCAGCCCCAGCATTTT. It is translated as CASSLRDRGNQPQHF.

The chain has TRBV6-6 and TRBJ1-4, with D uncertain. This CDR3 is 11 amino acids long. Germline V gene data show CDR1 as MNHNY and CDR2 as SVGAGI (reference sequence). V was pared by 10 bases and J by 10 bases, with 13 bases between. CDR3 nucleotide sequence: TGTGCCATCAAAGATCTGGGAAAACTGTTTTTT. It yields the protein CAIKDLGKLFF.

This CDR3 is CASSPGDRSLSGANVLTF. The DNA for the CDR3 is TGTGCCAGCAGCCCAGGGGACAGATCCCTCTCTGGGGCCAACGTCCTGACTTTC. J is TRBJ2-6 and V is TRBV7-3; 7 nucleotides agree with TRBD1. CDR1 and CDR2 from the germline V gene are SGHTA and FQGTGA. V gave up 5 bases and J gave up 0 bases; unmatched junction bases: 10. The length of the CDR3 is 18 residues. The full variable domain, its missing parts supplied by reference TRBV7-3 and TRBJ2-6, is GAGVSQTPSNKVTEKGKYVELRCDPISGHTALYWYRQSLGQGPEFLIYFQGTGAADDSGLPNDRFFAVRPEGSVSTLKIQRTERGDSAVYLCASSPGDRSLSGANVLTFGAGSRLTVL.

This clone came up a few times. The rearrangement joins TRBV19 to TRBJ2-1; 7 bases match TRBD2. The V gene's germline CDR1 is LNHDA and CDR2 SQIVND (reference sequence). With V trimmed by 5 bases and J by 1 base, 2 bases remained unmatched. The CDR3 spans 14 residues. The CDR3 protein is CASSFSGSYNEQFF. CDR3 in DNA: TGTGCCAGTAGTTTTAGCGGGTCCTACAATGAGCAGTTCTTC.